This T cell receptor (beta chain) was identified during a study of identical twins. Study-level results: Twin-shared out-of-frame alpha sequences were enriched for low generation probability. Whereas memory repertoires showed no such difference, abundant cord blood beta clonotypes carried fewer insertions.

TCRdb reprocessed the 5' RACE reads via MiXCR and lists one record per CDR3 protein. Here the sample spans about 720,000 distinct CDR3 sequences, about 9.4% being singletons. CDR1 is SGHTA and CDR2 is FQGTGA in the germline V gene. This CDR3 has 15 residues. V shed 5 bases and J shed 7 bases, with 19 bases lying between them. Worth noting for this clonotype: Its antigen is undetermined.

The sample was also reused in another study, on yellow fever vaccine responses in identical twins.

The rearrangement uses TRBV7-3 and TRBJ2-3; weak D call: TRBD2 (6 bases). This receptor was obtained from a woman aged 18-35 years in good health. Specimen: PBMCs. The CDR3 reads CASSLKEDYLNTQYF. DNA for the CDR3: TGTGCCAGCAGCCTTAAGGAGGACTACCTGAATACGCAGTATTTT.